What follows are 28 T cell receptor beta chains derived from one specimen sequenced in a study of CD8+ T cells in alopecia areata. Extraction and reverse transcription of RNA yielded cDNA as the sequencing template. Sequenced by immunoSEQ multiplex PCR; TCRdb stores in-frame clones only, minus some. Of 110,000 or so clones listed, roughly 60% are singletons. The treatment is: oral pan-JAK inhibitor, 5-10 mg twice daily. Here the sequenced sample was CD8+ T cells sorted from blood, taken at week 4, from a patient treated with tofacitinib. The receptors originated from a human donor with alopecia areata.

The chain joins TRBV27 to TRBJ2-5; 9 bases fit TRBD1. V lost 4 bases and J lost 2; bases outside the gene matches: 2. The CDR3 runs 14 residues. Germline CDR1 MNHEY, CDR2 SMNVEV (reference sequence). The CDR3 protein is CASSSGQGQETQYF. CDR3 nucleotides: TGTGCCAGCAGTTCAGGACAGGGGCAAGAGACCCAGTACTTC.

CDR3 bases: TGTGCCAGCAGCTTAGCGCTGTGGGGACTAGCGGGGGAGACCCAGTACTTC. Amino acids: CASSLALWGLAGETQYF. The chain links TRBV7-2 to TRBJ2-5; 13 bases map to TRBD2. The CDR3 length is 17 residues. Trimming removed 0 bases from V and 5 bases from J; junction bases left unmatched: 6. Germline-derived CDR1 and CDR2 are SGHTA and FQGNSA.

The V call is TRBV27, the J call TRBJ1-6, with D possibly TRBD1 on 5 matching bases. There are 13 residues in the CDR3. Germline CDR1 is MNHEY and CDR2 is SMNVEV (reference sequence). Trimming removed 6 bases at V and 8 bases at J, with 11 bases between. In nucleotides, the CDR3 is TGTGCCAGCAGCCCGATAGGGGATTCACCCCTCCACTTT. Its protein is CASSPIGDSPLHF.

This clone occurred a few times. This chain links TRBV30 with TRBJ2-2; D ambiguous. The CDR3 consists of 12 residues. The V gene lost 4 bases and the J gene lost 7 bases, with 10 bases spanning the gap. Per germline, CDR1 GTSNPN and CDR2 SVGIG (reference sequence). The CDR3: CAWTAGVGELFF. The CDR3 DNA is TGTGCCTGGACGGCAGGTGTCGGGGAGCTGTTTTTT.

This chain links TRBV2 with TRBJ1-6; no definite D call. V lost 4 bases, J lost 10 bases, and 14 bases lay in between. CDR1 is SNHLY and CDR2 is FYNNEI in the germline V gene. This CDR3 is built from 14 residues. CDR3 amino acids: CASSGSAPWSPLHF. For the CDR3, the DNA is TGTGCCAGCAGTGGAAGCGCACCTTGGTCACCCCTCCACTTT.

This clone occurred a few times. The V call is TRBV7-9, the J call TRBJ2-3; D gene uncertain. From germline, CDR1 is SEHNR and CDR2 FQNEAQ (reference sequence). CDR3 length: 15 amino acids. Trimming shortened V by 5 bases and J by 6 bases, and 18 bases separated the two germline ends. Written as DNA, the CDR3 is TGTGCCAGCAGCGAACAGAATTGGCTAAGGGATACGCAGTATTTT. Protein sequence: CASSEQNWLRDTQYF.

The CDR3 region has the DNA TGTGCCTGGAGCGATGGGTTCACCTATGGCTACACCTTC. The encoded protein is CAWSDGFTYGYTF. J is TRBJ1-2 and V is TRBV30; D remains unclear. CDR1 and CDR2 from the germline V gene are GTSNPN and SVGIG (reference sequence). V was shortened by 3 bases and J by 4 bases, with 12 bases between the two germline ends. The CDR3 extends over 13 amino acids.

This sequence joins TRBV30 and TRBJ1-2, with 9 bases matching TRBD1. Germline CDR1 is GTSNPN and CDR2 is SVGIG (reference sequence). CDR3 length: 14 amino acids. Trimming at V came to 4 bases and at J to 2 bases, leaving 5 bases not matched to a gene. The CDR3 nucleotides are TGTGCCTGGACAACAGGGGGCCTGAACTATGGCTACACCTTC. Amino acids: CAWTTGGLNYGYTF.

V gene TRBV27 combines with J gene TRBJ1-6; D perhaps matches TRBD1 (6 bases). Germline assignment: CDR1 MNHEY and CDR2 SMNVEV (reference sequence). CDR3 length: 16 residues. V lost 3 bases and J 0 bases, leaving 9 bases between the germline ends. The CDR3 loop reads CASSLDSSSYNSPLHF. CDR3 bases: TGTGCCAGCAGTTTGGACAGCAGCTCCTATAATTCACCCCTCCACTTT.

As to this clone: Different DNA sequences within this sample yield the same CDR3. The CDR3 DNA follows: TGCAGCGTTGTTAGCGGACCCTACGAGCAGTACTTC. It yields the protein CSVVSGPYEQYF. V gene TRBV29-1 combines with J gene TRBJ2-7, with a tentative D call TRBD2 (6 bases). CDR1 and CDR2 (germline): SQVTM, ANQGSEA. V gave up 4 bases and J gave up 2 bases, with 9 bases separating them. The CDR3 runs 12 residues.

This clone was seen only a few times. The chain has TRBV28 and TRBJ2-5, with 10 bases fitting TRBD2. The CDR3 runs to 14 residues. Germline assignment: CDR1 MDHEN and CDR2 SYDVKM. The V gene end was trimmed by 5 bases and the J gene end by 1 base; junction bases not matched to a gene: 1. The CDR3 region has the DNA TGTGCCAGCAGTGTAGCGGGGGGCCAAGAGACCCAGTACTTC. This encodes CASSVAGGQETQYF. Based on the CDR3 plus reference TRBV28 and TRBJ2-5, the full variable domain is DVKVTQSSRYLVKRTGEKVFLECVQDMDHENMFWYRQDPGLGLRLIYFSYDVKMKEKGDIPEGYSVSREKKERFSLILESASTNQTSMYLCASSVAGGQETQYFGPGTRLLVL.

The rearrangement uses TRBV11-2 and TRBJ2-5, with TRBD1 matching 9 bases. Germline assignment: CDR1 SGHAT and CDR2 FQNNGV. The CDR3 is made up of 14 amino acids. Trimming cost V 5 bases and J 4 bases; bases outside gene matches: 5. The CDR3 loop is CASSRQDRGETQYF. The CDR3, as DNA: TGTGCCAGCAGCCGACAGGACAGGGGAGAGACCCAGTACTTC.

The chain's CDR3 is CAWSVDFNQPQHF. DNA of the CDR3: TGTGCCTGGAGTGTGGATTTCAATCAGCCCCAGCATTTT. This chain links TRBV30 with TRBJ1-5; no definite D call. Trimming pared 0 bases from V and 3 bases from J, leaving 6 bases between. Germline CDR1 reads GTSNPN; CDR2 reads SVGIG (reference sequence). CDR3 length: 13 amino acids.

This chain links TRBV30 with TRBJ1-2; D might be TRBD1 (6 bases). This CDR3 contains 13 residues. Trimming shortened V by 1 base and J by 6 bases, and 12 bases separated the two germline ends. Germline V lookup: CDR1 GTSNPN, CDR2 SVGIG (reference sequence). The CDR3 DNA reads TGTGCCTGGAGTGAGGGGGGATCGGATGGCTACACCTTC. It codes for CAWSEGGSDGYTF.

This clone showed up just once. The V and J genes are TRBV29-1 and TRBJ2-2; TRBD2 agrees at 7 bases. This CDR3 contains 15 residues. CDR1 and CDR2 from the germline V gene are SQVTM and ANQGSEA. V was clipped by 0 bases and J by 6 bases; unmatched bases: 7. CDR3: CSVEEKLLAPGELFF. DNA for the CDR3: TGCAGCGTTGAAGAAAAACTACTAGCGCCCGGGGAGCTGTTTTTT.

CDR3 DNA: TGTGCCAGCAGAGGAAAGGAAACCTACGAGCAGTACTTC. Amino acids: CASRGKETYEQYF. V is TRBV2 and J is TRBJ2-7; D is uncertain. Germline V gene data show CDR1 as SNHLY and CDR2 as FYNNEI. V lost 6 bases and J 2 bases, leaving 11 bases between the germline ends. The CDR3 consists of 13 residues.

V gene TRBV29-1 combines with J gene TRBJ2-7; the D gene is possibly TRBD1 (5 bases). Germline assignment: CDR1 SQVTM and CDR2 ANQGSEA. V was clipped by 3 bases and J by 9 bases, with 12 bases between them. This CDR3 has 11 residues. DNA for the CDR3: TGCAGCGTTGAGAAGGGGCCAATGCAGTACTTC. This translates into CSVEKGPMQYF.

This clone was counted only a few times. CDR3 sequence: CASSEETASSTEAFF. CDR3 DNA sequence: TGTGCCAGCAGTGAAGAAACGGCCTCCAGCACTGAAGCTTTCTTT. The chain uses TRBV2 and TRBJ1-1; D remains unclear. V was shortened by 1 base and J by 4 bases, with 13 bases between the two germline ends. The germline gives CDR1 SNHLY, CDR2 FYNNEI. This CDR3 has 15 residues.

The rearrangement links TRBV27 to TRBJ2-1, with TRBD1 matching 7 bases. Looked up from germline, CDR1 is MNHEY and CDR2 is SMNVEV (reference sequence). The CDR3 has 15 amino acids. Unmatched junction bases numbered 5, after V lost 2 bases and J lost 4 bases. The CDR3, as DNA: TGTGCCAGCAGTTTAGATCCAGGGGGTTACAATGAGCAGTTCTTC. Protein sequence: CASSLDPGGYNEQFF.

The chain recombines TRBV30 with TRBJ1-2; no clear D. The CDR3 contains 13 residues. Germline lookup yields CDR1 GTSNPN and CDR2 SVGIG (reference sequence). Trimming cost V 4 bases and J 1 base, with 10 bases left between them. This chain's CDR3 is CAWNRAGNYGYTF. The CDR3 coding sequence is TGTGCCTGGAACCGAGCGGGTAACTATGGCTACACCTTC.

The CDR3 nucleotides are TGTGCCAGCAGCTTAGTTCAGGGACAGAACTATGGCTACACCTTC. Its translation: CASSLVQGQNYGYTF. The chain couples TRBV7-6 to TRBJ1-2, with TRBD1 matching 7 bases. The CDR3 loop spans 15 amino acids. The V and J ends lost 1 base and 2 bases, in that order; junction bases with no gene match: 4. Per germline, CDR1 SGHVS and CDR2 FNYEAQ.

This clone was observed a few times. The chain is built from TRBV5-6 and TRBJ1-2; D not resolved. Between the trimmed V and J ends, which lost 4 bases and 4 bases, there was a span of 17 bases. This CDR3 is built from 15 residues. Per the germline V gene, CDR1 is SGHDT and CDR2 is YYEEEE. The CDR3 region has the DNA TGTGCCAGCAGCAACGGACGAACAGCGGGCTATGGCTACACCTTC. Translating it yields CASSNGRTAGYGYTF. The complete variable domain, with remaining parts taken from reference TRBV5-6 and TRBJ1-2, reads DAGVTQSPTHLIKTRGQQVTLRCSPKSGHDTVSWYQQALGQGPQFIFQYYEEEERQRGNFPDRFSGHQFPNYSSELNVNALLLGDSALYLCASSNGRTAGYGYTFGSGTRLTVV.

The rearrangement joins TRBV10-3 to TRBJ2-7; 9 nucleotides match TRBD1. The CDR3 runs 14 residues. Germline loops: CDR1 ENHRY, CDR2 SYGVKD. V was clipped by 8 bases and J by 4 bases; unmatched bases: 9. The chain's CDR3 is CAIGSGTGIYEQYF. DNA of the CDR3: TGTGCCATCGGGTCCGGGACAGGGATTTACGAGCAGTACTTC.

This chain links TRBV30 with TRBJ1-2; D is perhaps TRBD1 (6 bases). V was cut by 2 bases and J by 3 bases, with 13 bases left in between. Germline V CDR1 and CDR2: GTSNPN, SVGIG (reference sequence). The CDR3 runs 14 residues. The CDR3, as DNA: TGTGCCTGGAGTAGTATTGGGGGGCACTATGGCTACACCTTC. This translates into CAWSSIGGHYGYTF. The full variable domain, its missing parts supplied by reference TRBV30 and TRBJ1-2, is SQTIHQWPATLVQPVGSPLSLECTVEGTSNPNLYWYRQAAGRGLQLLFYSVGIGQISSEVPQNLSASRPQDRQFILSSKKLLLSDSGFYLCAWSSIGGHYGYTFGSGTRLTVV.

This chain uses TRBV29-1 with TRBJ1-2; the D gene is possibly TRBD1 (6 bases). Germline V CDR1 and CDR2: SQVTM, ANQGSEA. This CDR3 region has 10 residues. The V and J ends lost 7 bases and 6 bases respectively, with 9 bases between them. CDR3 nucleotides: TGCAGCGCGCCAGGGGATGGCTACACCTTC. Translating gives CSAPGDGYTF.

The gene calls are TRBV5-6 and TRBJ2-1; D not resolved. There are 12 residues in the CDR3. The V gene lost 2 bases and the J gene lost 8 bases, with 8 bases spanning the gap. CDR1 and CDR2 (germline): SGHDT, YYEEEE. The CDR3 loop is CASSFSPDEQFF. CDR3 sequence (DNA): TGTGCCAGCAGCTTTTCCCCCGATGAGCAGTTCTTC.

The chain has TRBV5-1 and TRBJ2-4; the match to TRBD2 covers 8 bases. CDR3 length equals 15 residues. Germline values: CDR1 SGHRS, CDR2 YFSETQ. J gave up 0 bases and V 8 bases, and 7 bases lay outside the gene matches. The CDR3 DNA sequence: TGCGCCAGTAGGGCGGGGGGCTCAGCCAAAAACATTCAGTACTTC. This encodes CASRAGGSAKNIQYF. Full variable domain (missing parts from reference TRBV5-1 and TRBJ2-4): KAGVTQTPRYLIKTRGQQVTLSCSPISGHRSVSWYQQTPGQGLQFLFEYFSETQRNKGNFPGRFSGRQFSNSRSEMNVSTLELGDSALYLCASRAGGSAKNIQYFGAGTRLSVL.

The chain employs TRBV30 and TRBJ1-1, with 8 bases fitting TRBD1. Germline lookup yields CDR1 GTSNPN and CDR2 SVGIG (reference sequence). V shed 5 bases, J shed 7 bases, and the junction held 15 bases outside the gene matches. This CDR3 has 15 amino acids. The chain's CDR3 is CAWGDRQGTNDEAFF. CDR3 sequence (DNA): TGTGCCTGGGGAGATCGACAGGGGACCAACGATGAAGCTTTCTTT.